This entry lists 24 T cell receptor beta chains sequenced from one sample in a study of T-cell reconstitution after alpha-beta-depleted transplantation in children. Unique molecular identifiers were incorporated during preparation of the TCRbeta library. TCRdb itself ran the PCR reads through MiXCR, one entry per CDR3 protein. Altogether about 500,000 distinct CDR3 sequences are present, 32% being singletons, with the ten largest covering less than 2.5%. The sample in question was PBMCs from the stem cell graft donor, obtained from the stem cell graft. The origin of the receptors is a human donor who donated a stem cell graft to a child with aplastic anemia.

The sample holds a few counts of this clonotype. This sequence joins TRBV7-9 and TRBJ1-1; no clear D gene. The CDR3 length is 16 residues. The V end lost 4 bases, the J end lost 3 bases, and 18 bases lay between the germline ends. Germline CDR1 is SEHNR and CDR2 is FQNEAQ (reference sequence). CDR3 in amino acids: CASSSNPQTRDTEAFF. CDR3 nucleotide sequence: TGTGCCAGCAGCTCAAATCCACAGACTAGGGACACTGAAGCTTTCTTT.

The CDR3 sequence is CAISDPILTSGGIHEQYF. The CDR3 region has the DNA TGTGCCATCAGTGACCCGATTCTAACTTCAGGGGGGATCCACGAGCAGTACTTC. This chain uses TRBV10-3 with TRBJ2-7, with D perhaps matching TRBD1 (7 bases). The CDR3 spans 18 residues. Deletions cut 3 bases from V and 5 bases from J, with 26 bases between. In germline, CDR1 is ENHRY, CDR2 SYGVKD.

The chain recombines TRBV20-1 with TRBJ1-5; tentative D call: TRBD1 (6 bases). The CDR3 length is 16 residues. The germline CDR1 and CDR2 sequences are DFQATT and SNEGSKA (reference sequence). Trimming stripped 0 bases from V and 0 bases from J, with 12 bases between. The CDR3 reads CSARDGGSYSNQPQHF. The CDR3 DNA follows: TGCAGTGCTAGAGATGGGGGCAGCTATAGCAATCAGCCCCAGCATTTT.

The chain carries TRBV15 and TRBJ2-3; TRBD2 matches 8 bases. Germline trimming cut 6 bases from V and 0 bases from J; bases unmatched to any gene: 5. The germline V gene has CDR1 LNHNV and CDR2 YYDKDF (reference sequence). The CDR3 has 15 amino acids. CDR3 in amino acids: CATRVTSGSTDTQYF. CDR3 nucleotides: TGTGCCACCAGGGTAACTAGCGGAAGCACAGATACGCAGTATTTT. Drawing the rest from reference TRBV15 and TRBJ2-3, the complete variable domain is DAMVIQNPRYQVTQFGKPVTLSCSQTLNHNVMYWYQQKSSQAPKLLFHYYDKDFNNEADTPDNFQSRRPNTSFCFLDIRSPGLGDTAMYLCATRVTSGSTDTQYFGPGTRLTVL.

V and J are TRBV6-2 or TRBV6-3 and TRBJ2-7; 7 bases fit TRBD1. Germline CDR1 and CDR2: MNHEY and SVGEGT. V gave up 5 bases and J gave up 5 bases; unmatched junction bases: 9. The CDR3 covers 14 residues. CDR3 region: CASSTRQGWNEQYF. CDR3 DNA: TGTGCCAGCAGTACGAGACAGGGTTGGAACGAGCAGTACTTC.

This chain joins TRBV6-4 and TRBJ2-3; 7 nucleotides match TRBD1. V was clipped by 3 bases and J by 3 bases; unmatched bases: 12. Germline V gene sequence: CDR1 MRHNA, CDR2 SNTAGT. The CDR3 totals 17 residues. The chain's CDR3 is CASSEKALSGGTDTQYF. The CDR3 bases are TGTGCCAGCAGTGAAAAGGCTTTGTCAGGGGGTACAGATACGCAGTATTTT.

Only a few counts were recorded for this clonotype. The chain links TRBV7-2 to TRBJ2-3; tentative D call: TRBD1 (6 bases). Germline CDR1 is SGHTA and CDR2 is FQGNSA. The V end was cut by 5 bases, the J end by 0 bases, with 15 bases between. This CDR3 has 16 residues. The CDR3 sequence is CASSKDRPTSTDTQYF. The DNA for the CDR3 is TGTGCCAGCAGCAAAGACAGGCCGACTAGCACAGATACGCAGTATTTT.

The chain links TRBV5-1 to TRBJ1-1; D might be TRBD1 (5 bases). CDR1 and CDR2 from the germline V gene are SGHRS and YFSETQ. V dropped 4 bases and J dropped 4 bases, with 14 bases sitting between them. This CDR3 is built from 14 residues. The CDR3 loop reads CASSQGDDGTEAFF. In DNA, the CDR3 is TGCGCCAGCAGCCAAGGGGATGATGGCACTGAAGCTTTCTTT.

This clonotype was seen a handful of times. The chain has TRBV2 and TRBJ2-1; D may be TRBD1 (8 bases). The CDR3 runs to 14 residues. Germline V lookup: CDR1 SNHLY, CDR2 FYNNEI. V lost 10 bases to trimming and J lost 4 bases, with 17 bases between them. In DNA form, the CDR3 reads TGTGCCATCGACACAGGGGGAGGGTACAATGAGCAGTTCTTC. Its translation is CAIDTGGGYNEQFF.

This clonotype was observed a few times. The chain has TRBV24-1 and TRBJ2-3; 11 bases are a match to TRBD2. Germline assignment: CDR1 KGHDR and CDR2 SFDVKD. The CDR3 sequence is 17 residues long. V lost 3 bases and J lost 6; bases outside the gene matches: 10. The CDR3 DNA reads as TGTGCCACCAGTGATCCCGGGACTAGCGGAACCGGGGATACGCAGTATTTT. This translates into CATSDPGTSGTGDTQYF.

The J gene is TRBJ2-7, the V gene TRBV7-6; 10 nucleotides agree with TRBD1. Trimming took 0 bases from V and 3 from J; bases not matched to a gene: 5. CDR1 and CDR2 from the germline V gene are SGHVS and FNYEAQ. The CDR3 length is 16 residues. For the CDR3, the DNA is TGTGCCAGCAGCTTAGCCCCCGGGACAGGGGTCTACGAGCAGTACTTC. Residues: CASSLAPGTGVYEQYF.

This chain links TRBV6-1 with TRBJ2-7, with 8 bases aligning to TRBD1. Losses at the gene ends were 5 bases for V and 3 bases for J; bases not matched to a gene: 6. Per the germline V gene, CDR1 is MNHNS and CDR2 is SASEGT. The CDR3 has 14 residues. CDR3 in amino acids: CASSPRQGLYEQYV. The CDR3 DNA follows: TGTGCCAGCAGTCCACGACAGGGGCTCTACGAGCAGTACGTC.

The chain couples TRBV29-1 to TRBJ1-2, with TRBD1 matching over 7 bases. J lost 5 bases, V lost 7 bases, and 7 bases had no gene match. Germline CDR1 reads SQVTM; CDR2 reads ANQGSEA. CDR3 length equals 12 residues. The CDR3 spells CSAGQGGYGYTF. In DNA, the CDR3 is TGCAGCGCTGGCCAGGGGGGATATGGCTACACCTTC.

This clonotype was seen only a few times. The genes are TRBV6-1 and TRBJ2-7; TRBD2 might be the D (5 bases). The germline gives CDR1 MNHNS, CDR2 SASEGT. Trimming pared 3 bases from V and 5 bases from J, leaving 14 bases between. The CDR3 runs 14 residues. The CDR3 sequence: CASSDRDSADEQYF. The CDR3 nucleotides are TGTGCCAGCAGTGATCGGGATAGCGCGGACGAGCAGTACTTC.

The chain combines TRBV6-5 with TRBJ2-3, with D perhaps given as TRBD1 or TRBD2 (6 bases each). Germline CDR1 reads MNHEY; CDR2 reads SVGAGI. V lost 4 bases and J 0 bases, leaving 14 bases between the germline ends. This CDR3 has 16 amino acids. The CDR3 DNA is TGTGCCAGCAGTTTTAGTGGGGGGCGAAGCACAGATACGCAGTATTTT. Protein product: CASSFSGGRSTDTQYF.

This clonotype was observed a handful of times. CDR3 sequence reads: CASSYSAGQGPHGYGYTF. As DNA, the CDR3 is TGTGCCAGCAGTTACAGTGCGGGACAGGGCCCTCATGGGTATGGCTACACCTTC. The chain has TRBV6-5 and TRBJ1-2, with 9 bases identical to TRBD1. This CDR3 spans 18 amino acids. J gave up 5 bases and V 2 bases, and 15 bases lay outside the gene matches. The germline V gene has CDR1 MNHEY and CDR2 SVGAGI.

This clonotype occurred a few times. The rearrangement uses TRBV18 and TRBJ2-1; 14 bases match TRBD2. The germline gives CDR1 KGHSH, CDR2 LQKENI. The V segment lost 3 bases and the J segment 6 bases; nucleotides outside the gene matches: 7. This CDR3 comprises 17 residues. The DNA of the CDR3 is TGTGCCAGCTCACCGGGACTAGCGGGAGTCACCTTCAATGAGCAGTTCTTC. It translates to CASSPGLAGVTFNEQFF.

This clonotype occurred a few times. The chain couples TRBV6-1 to TRBJ2-7; TRBD1 matches at 8 bases. The CDR3 covers 16 residues. Germline V gene data show CDR1 as MNHNS and CDR2 as SASEGT. Germline trimming cut 6 bases from V and 0 bases from J; bases unmatched to any gene: 10. The chain's CDR3 is CASRSTGTGFSYEQYV. The CDR3 DNA is TGTGCCAGCAGAAGCACCGGGACAGGATTCTCCTACGAGCAGTACGTC.

The rearrangement joins TRBV20-1 to TRBJ2-5; D might be TRBD1 or TRBD2, each matching 6 bases. In germline, CDR1 is DFQATT, CDR2 SNEGSKA (reference sequence). V lost 0 bases and J 2 bases, leaving 13 bases between the germline ends. The CDR3 length is 15 residues. CDR3 in DNA: TGCAGTGCTAGAGATGTCGGGGGCAGACAAGAGACCCAGTACTTC. Its protein is CSARDVGGRQETQYF.

The rearrangement joins TRBV20-1 to TRBJ1-2; TRBD1 matches at 8 bases. Germline values: CDR1 DFQATT, CDR2 SNEGSKA (reference sequence). The CDR3 has 18 residues. The junction had 16 bases not matched to a gene; V was cut back by 1 base and J by 3 bases. CDR3 region: CSARAPGQVHSGDYGYTF. In DNA, the CDR3 is TGCAGTGCTAGAGCTCCGGGACAGGTCCACTCCGGGGACTATGGCTACACCTTC.

This clonotype was seen only a few times. The chain employs TRBV15 and TRBJ1-5; D unclear. The germline V gene encodes CDR1 LNHNV and CDR2 YYDKDF (reference sequence). The V end lost 3 bases, the J end lost 8 bases, and 17 bases lay between the germline ends. CDR3 length: 15 residues. The DNA for the CDR3 is TGTGCCACCAGCAGTTCTCCTACTCAAGAGGAGCCCCAGCATTTT. This encodes CATSSSPTQEEPQHF. Drawing the rest from reference TRBV15 and TRBJ1-5, the complete variable domain is DAMVIQNPRYQVTQFGKPVTLSCSQTLNHNVMYWYQQKSSQAPKLLFHYYDKDFNNEADTPDNFQSRRPNTSFCFLDIRSPGLGDTAMYLCATSSSPTQEEPQHFGDGTRLSIL.

The chain couples TRBV7-9 to TRBJ2-5; D uncertain. CDR1 is SEHNR, CDR2 FQNEAQ, per germline (reference sequence). The CDR3 length is 15 residues. Trimming cost V 1 base and J 2 bases, with 11 bases left between them. The DNA for the CDR3 is TGTGCCAGCAGCTTAGGGGATTCCGAGCAAGAGACCCAGTACTTC. It codes for CASSLGDSEQETQYF.

This clonotype was counted only a few times. The rearrangement links TRBV6-1 to TRBJ2-1; possible D gene TRBD2, 6 bases. Trimming shortened V by 4 bases and J by 2 bases, and 12 bases separated the two germline ends. Germline values: CDR1 MNHNS, CDR2 SASEGT. This CDR3 spans 15 amino acids. The CDR3 coding sequence is TGTGCCAGCAGTGCCCCGGGGGAGCCCTACAATGAGCAGTTCTTC. This codes for CASSAPGEPYNEQFF.

The chain is built from TRBV7-7 and TRBJ2-2, with 9 bases aligning to TRBD1. The CDR3 consists of 17 residues. The trim removed 5 bases at V and 2 bases at J, leaving 9 bases unmatched. The germline V gene encodes CDR1 SSHAT and CDR2 FNYEAQ (reference sequence). This CDR3 is CASSLRDRALNTGELFF. In DNA, the CDR3 is TGTGCCAGCAGCCTCCGGGACAGGGCTCTAAACACCGGGGAGCTGTTTTTT.